A selection of T cell receptor beta chains follows, all from one sample in a study of regulatory T cells in long-lasting Graves disease. MiXCR, run by TCRdb on the multiplex PCR reads, gives a single entry per CDR3 protein. The sample consists of about 290,000 distinct CDR3 sequences, 20% to 25% of them appearing once. The sample here was peripheral blood mononuclear cells (PBMCs), taken when the disease was refractory, from a patient treated with antithyroid drugs. All receptors derive from a female donor with Graves disease. Each CDR3 is given with its conserved first and last residue. A D gene is named only where the DNA matches it firmly. Expanded clones get a size class; other rows say once, few or many, or leave the size out.

v_gene	j_gene	d_gene	abundance	CDR3nt	CDR3aa
TRBV7-3	TRBJ2-6	.	many	TGTGCCAGCAGCTCAGTCCGACAGGGAGGAGGGTCCTCCCCTGGGGCCAACGTCCTGACTTTC	CASSSVRQGGGSSPGANVLTF
TRBV30	TRBJ2-5	.	few	TGTGCCTGGAGTGCCGCAGTAGGGTCTCTGGAGACCCAGTACTTC	CAWSAAVGSLETQYF
TRBV12-3/TRBV12-4	TRBJ2-1	.	few	TGTGCCAGCAGTTTTCTCAATGAGCAGTTCTTC	CASSFLNEQFF
TRBV20-1	TRBJ2-7	TRBD2	.	TGCAGTGCTAGAGATTGGGAGGGCGGCACCCCCTCCTACGAGCAGTACTTC	CSARDWEGGTPSYEQYF
TRBV7-2	TRBJ2-2	.	.	TGTGCCAGCAGCCCCGGGGCGACCAACACCGGGGAGCTGTTTTTT	CASSPGATNTGELFF
TRBV20-1	TRBJ1-5	.	many	TGCAGTGCTAGCCCGGGCGATCAGCCCCAGCATTTT	CSASPGDQPQHF
TRBV27	TRBJ1-5	TRBD1	few	TGTGCCAGCAGTCAACGGACAGGGACGGACCAGCCCCAGCATTTT	CASSQRTGTDQPQHF
TRBV6-2/TRBV6-3	TRBJ2-7	.	.	TGTGCCAGCAGTTGGCCGGCTACCGAGCAGTACTTC	CASSWPATEQYF
TRBV13	TRBJ1-1	TRBD1	few	TGTGCCAGCAGCTTGGGCAGGGGGGTTGAAGCTTTCTTT	CASSLGRGVEAFF
TRBV11-2	TRBJ2-5	TRBD2	many	TGTGCCAGCAGCTTAGGGGCGGGGGGAGGAGGAGAGACCCAGTACTTC	CASSLGAGGGGETQYF
TRBV5-4	TRBJ2-5	.	few	TGTGCCAGCAGCTTGTTTGTAGGGGAAGAGACCCAGTACTTC	CASSLFVGEETQYF
TRBV6-1	TRBJ2-2	TRBD1	.	TGTGCCAGCAGTCCACTGGACAGGGGGGCCGACCCGAACACCGGGGAGCTGTTTTTT	CASSPLDRGADPNTGELFF
TRBV27	TRBJ2-3	TRBD1	few	TGTGCCAGCAGGCTAGGGACAGGCGCCTCAGATACGCAGTATTTT	CASRLGTGASDTQYF
TRBV10-2	TRBJ1-1	.	few	TGCGCCAGCAGTGATGTAGGACCCACTGAAGCTTTCTTT	CASSDVGPTEAFF
TRBV4-1	TRBJ1-1	.	.	TGCGCCAGCAGCCAAGGGGGTGGAGGTACTGAAGCTTTCTTT	CASSQGGGGTEAFF
TRBV12-3/TRBV12-4	TRBJ1-6	.	.	TGTGCCAGCAGTTTAGCTACAGGTTCACCCCTCCACTTT	CASSLATGSPLHF
TRBV19	TRBJ2-6	.	.	TGTGCCAGTAGTATACGTCAGGGAACAGCTGGGGCCAACGTCCTGACTTTC	CASSIRQGTAGANVLTF
TRBV7-8	TRBJ2-2	TRBD2	.	TGTGCCAGCAGCCCCGGGACTAGCGGGAACCGGGGCGGGGAGCTGTTTTTT	CASSPGTSGNRGGELFF
TRBV12-3/TRBV12-4	TRBJ2-5	TRBD2	.	TGTGCCAGCAGTTTGCGGACTAGCGGGAGTATGGGACAAGAGACCCAGTACTTC	CASSLRTSGSMGQETQYF
TRBV5-5	TRBJ2-5	.	many	TGTGCCAGCAGCAACAGGGCTGGAGGAGAGACCCAGTACTTC	CASSNRAGGETQYF
TRBV28	TRBJ2-5	.	few	TGTGCCAGCAGTTTGGATCCAGGGTTCCGGGAGACCCAGTACTTC	CASSLDPGFRETQYF
TRBV2	TRBJ2-1	.	.	TGTGCCAGGTCGGACCGGGCGGGAAGGGGCAATGAGCAGTTCTTC	CARSDRAGRGNEQFF
TRBV6-1	TRBJ2-2	.	.	TGTGCCAGCGACGCTAGTGGGGGGCCCGGGGAGCTGTTTTTT	CASDASGGPGELFF
TRBV7-2	TRBJ2-4	TRBD2	.	TGTGCCAGCAGCACGACTAGCGGGGGGGGAATAGCCAAAAACATTCAGTACTTC	CASSTTSGGGIAKNIQYF
TRBV28	TRBJ1-1	.	many	TGTGCCAGCAGTCGACAGGCCCCGGTCACTGAAGCTTTCTTT	CASSRQAPVTEAFF
TRBV27	TRBJ2-7	.	many	TGTGCCAGCAGTTTATTCTGGCGGGCTAACTCCTACGAGCAGTACTTC	CASSLFWRANSYEQYF